One and the same sample provided the 27 T cell receptor beta chains below, sequenced in a study of blood T cell repertoires in COVID-19. Libraries were prepared by immunoSEQ multiplex PCR; TCRdb keeps only in-frame clonotypes and omits some of them. The sample consists of about 230,000 clones, over 70% of them appearing once. The source material was peripheral blood. These receptors were taken from a woman at least 80 years old with acute or convalescent COVID-19.

J is TRBJ2-4 and V is TRBV6-5, with TRBD1 identical over 7 bases. This CDR3 contains 13 residues. The V and J ends lost 6 bases and 5 bases, in that order; junction bases with no gene match: 4. Per the germline V gene, CDR1 is MNHEY and CDR2 is SVGAGI. CDR3 DNA sequence: TGTGCCAGCAGGGCAGGGGGAGAAAACATTCAGTACTTC. Amino acids: CASRAGGENIQYF.

This sequence joins TRBV6-5 and TRBJ1-1; D is ambiguous. Trimming cost V 11 bases and J 7 bases, with 17 bases left between them. Germline loops: CDR1 MNHEY, CDR2 SVGAGI. The CDR3 contains 12 residues. This CDR3 reads CAVQSGIGEAFF. CDR3 nucleotide sequence: TGTGCCGTACAGTCGGGGATCGGTGAAGCTTTCTTT.

The chain combines TRBV7-3 with TRBJ2-1, with TRBD1 matching 7 bases. CDR1 and CDR2 from the germline V gene are SGHTA and FQGTGA. The CDR3 totals 15 residues. After removal of 5 bases from V and 10 bases from J, the junction contained 14 bases not matched to a gene. This CDR3 reads CASSPLPLDRNEQFF. CDR3 bases: TGTGCCAGCAGCCCTCTCCCCCTGGACAGGAACGAGCAGTTCTTC.

The rearrangement uses TRBV5-8 and TRBJ2-2; 13 bases align to TRBD2. The trim removed 4 bases at V and 9 bases at J, leaving 12 bases unmatched. This CDR3 spans 17 amino acids. Germline assignment: CDR1 SGHTS and CDR2 YDEGEE. The CDR3 is CASSPVPGLAGLRELFF. The CDR3 coding sequence is TGTGCCAGCAGCCCGGTCCCGGGACTAGCGGGATTAAGGGAGCTGTTTTTT.

The sample holds a few counts of this clone. The chain uses TRBV5-4 and TRBJ1-1, with D possibly matching TRBD1 (5 bases). CDR3 length equals 17 residues. V lost 1 base to trimming and J lost 4 bases, with 20 bases between them. From germline, CDR1 is SGHNT and CDR2 YYREEE (reference sequence). The CDR3 region is CASSLPGGKGYATEAFF. DNA of the CDR3: TGTGCCAGCAGCTTGCCTGGGGGGAAAGGGTATGCCACTGAAGCTTTCTTT.

The chain uses TRBV5-1 and TRBJ1-1, with 11 bases that match TRBD1. The germline CDR1 and CDR2 sequences are SGHRS and YFSETQ. This CDR3 contains 14 residues. Unmatched junction bases numbered 8, after V lost 2 bases and J lost 11 bases. CDR3 DNA sequence: TGCGCCAGCAGCTTAGGGACAGGGGGAACCTACGCTTTCTTT. This sequence encodes CASSLGTGGTYAFF.

The rearrangement uses TRBV6-5 and TRBJ2-3; 10 positions match TRBD2. Germline-derived CDR1 and CDR2 are MNHEY and SVGAGI. CDR3 length equals 16 residues. V gave up 2 bases and J gave up 3 bases; unmatched junction bases: 5. The CDR3 loop reads CASSYRASGRTDTQYF. The CDR3 region has the DNA TGTGCCAGCAGTTACCGAGCTAGCGGGAGAACAGATACGCAGTATTTT.

V is TRBV7-3 and J is TRBJ1-1; 7 bases map to TRBD1. V lost 4 bases and J lost 0; bases outside the gene matches: 2. The CDR3 sequence is 14 residues long. Per the germline V gene, CDR1 is SGHTA and CDR2 is FQGTGA. In nucleotides, the CDR3 is TGTGCCAGCAGCTCAGACAGGGTGAACACTGAAGCTTTCTTT. Its translation is CASSSDRVNTEAFF.

This chain joins TRBV11-2 and TRBJ2-2, with a weak D call TRBD2 (5 bases). The CDR3 covers 14 residues. V gave up 5 bases and J gave up 6 bases, with 13 bases separating them. Germline CDR1 reads SGHAT; CDR2 reads FQNNGV. CDR3 amino acids: CASSTVDYPGELFF. The DNA of the CDR3 is TGTGCCAGCAGCACGGTCGACTATCCCGGGGAGCTGTTTTTT.

This clone was observed a single time. V is TRBV6-1 and J is TRBJ1-5, with 12 bases matching TRBD1. The trim removed 2 bases at V and 4 bases at J, leaving 15 bases unmatched. Germline-derived CDR1 and CDR2 are MNHNS and SASEGT. This CDR3 has 20 amino acids. CDR3 sequence: CASSEPGTGGASRTNQPQHF. The CDR3 DNA sequence: TGTGCCAGCAGTGAACCCGGGACAGGGGGCGCATCCCGAACAAATCAGCCCCAGCATTTT.

V usage is TRBV3-1 (or the pseudogene TRBV3-2) and J usage is TRBJ1-3; 8 bases are a match to TRBD1. Looked up from germline, CDR1 is LGHDT and CDR2 is YNNKEL (reference sequence). V dropped 10 bases and J dropped 3; count of bases not matched to a gene: 5. The CDR3 is 13 amino acids. The chain's CDR3 is CATQTGDGNTIYF. The DNA of the CDR3 is TGTGCCACCCAGACAGGGGATGGAAACACCATATATTTT.

J is TRBJ1-6 and V is TRBV3-1 (or the pseudogene TRBV3-2), with 7 bases matching TRBD1. In germline, CDR1 is LGHDT, CDR2 YNNKEL (reference sequence). This CDR3 spans 14 amino acids. The J segment lost 10 bases and the V segment lost 2 bases, leaving 5 bases of the junction unmatched. The CDR3 sequence: CASSQPDRDSPLHF. CDR3 DNA: TGTGCCAGCAGCCAACCAGACAGGGACTCACCCCTCCACTTT.

V gene TRBV19 combines with J gene TRBJ1-2, with 8 positions matching TRBD1. This CDR3 spans 15 amino acids. CDR1 and CDR2 from the germline V gene are LNHDA and SQIVND (reference sequence). Trimming took 5 bases from V and 2 from J; bases not matched to a gene: 7. In DNA form, the CDR3 reads TGTGCCAGTAGTCCCCGGGACAGGAAGAACTATGGCTACACCTTC. Translation gives CASSPRDRKNYGYTF.

This clone turned up a few times. The J gene is TRBJ1-1, the V gene TRBV2, with 7 bases identical to TRBD1. CDR3 length: 14 residues. The germline gives CDR1 SNHLY, CDR2 FYNNEI. Trimming cost V 3 bases and J 1 base; bases outside gene matches: 2. CDR3 nucleotides: TGTGCCAGCAGTGACCGGACAGGGAACACTGAAGCTTTCTTT. It translates to CASSDRTGNTEAFF.

This chain joins TRBV10-3 and TRBJ1-2; D may be TRBD1 (6 bases). Germline CDR1 reads ENHRY; CDR2 reads SYGVKD. V shed 6 bases and J shed 7 bases, with 15 bases lying between them. This CDR3 contains 13 residues. The CDR3 DNA follows: TGTGCCATCAGGGGACCAGGGGTCCCTGGCTACACCTTC. The encoded protein is CAIRGPGVPGYTF.

The genes are TRBV12-5 and TRBJ1-4; D might be TRBD1 (6 bases). In germline, CDR1 is LGHNT, CDR2 FRNRAP. Trimming pared 7 bases from V and 6 bases from J, leaving 36 bases between. The CDR3 spans 21 residues. This CDR3 reads CASAWQEKDLDRKKVYEKLFF. The CDR3 bases are TGTGCTAGTGCTTGGCAGGAGAAGGATCTAGACAGGAAAAAGGTGTATGAAAAACTGTTTTTT.

The chain carries TRBV19 and TRBJ1-1; D not resolved. CDR1 and CDR2 (germline): LNHDA, SQIVND (reference sequence). This CDR3 is built from 14 residues. V was trimmed by 5 bases and J by 4 bases, leaving 14 bases between them. The CDR3 sequence is CASSPLLEVTEAFF. For the CDR3, the DNA is TGTGCCAGTAGTCCCCTTCTAGAGGTCACTGAAGCTTTCTTT.

The chain combines TRBV6-5 with TRBJ1-2; the D is unclear. V lost 5 bases, J lost 6 bases, and 7 bases lay in between. Germline CDR1 MNHEY, CDR2 SVGAGI. The CDR3 consists of 11 residues. For the CDR3, the DNA is TGTGCCAGCAGTAATTCCAATGGCTACACCTTC. Its protein product is CASSNSNGYTF.

The genes are TRBV24-1 and TRBJ2-7, with 10 bases that match TRBD2. The germline V gene encodes CDR1 KGHDR and CDR2 SFDVKD. The CDR3 length is 13 residues. J lost 4 bases, V lost 7 bases, and 3 bases had no gene match. The CDR3 reads CATRSAGGYEQYF. CDR3 nucleotide sequence: TGTGCCACCAGATCAGCGGGAGGGTACGAGCAGTACTTC.

The J gene is TRBJ1-2, the V gene TRBV19; 11 nucleotides match TRBD1. Germline V CDR1 and CDR2: LNHDA, SQIVND (reference sequence). With V trimmed by 7 bases and J by 4 bases, 8 bases remained unmatched. CDR3 length: 15 residues. Here the CDR3 reads CASTGQGATGYGYTF. CDR3 nucleotides: TGTGCCAGTACCGGACAGGGGGCTACGGGCTATGGCTACACCTTC.

This chain links TRBV6-6 with TRBJ2-1; D perhaps matches TRBD2 (6 bases). CDR1 is MNHNY, CDR2 SVGAGI, per germline (reference sequence). This CDR3 contains 15 residues. Between the trimmed V and J ends, which lost 6 bases and 9 bases, there was a span of 21 bases. CDR3 protein: CASRRPGEVMGEQFF. CDR3 sequence (DNA): TGTGCCAGCAGACGTCCGGGGGAAGTGATGGGTGAGCAGTTCTTC.

The rearrangement joins TRBV20-1 to TRBJ2-2, with 8 bases that match TRBD2. Unmatched junction bases numbered 6, after V lost 3 bases and J lost 6 bases. Per the germline V gene, CDR1 is DFQATT and CDR2 is SNEGSKA (reference sequence). This CDR3 spans 14 amino acids. CDR3: CSASKAGVPGELFF. Written as DNA, the CDR3 is TGCAGTGCTAGTAAAGCGGGAGTTCCCGGGGAGCTGTTTTTT.

V usage is TRBV6-1 and J usage is TRBJ2-3, with TRBD1 matching 8 bases. This CDR3 contains 14 residues. From germline, CDR1 is MNHNS and CDR2 SASEGT. V lost 7 bases, J lost 2 bases, and 5 bases stayed unmatched. As DNA, the CDR3 is TGTGCCAGCAAATTGGGACAGGACACAGATACGCAGTATTTT. This translates into CASKLGQDTDTQYF.

This sequence joins TRBV6-4 and TRBJ2-3; a possible D gene is TRBD2 (7 bases). The germline CDR1 and CDR2 sequences are MRHNA and SNTAGT. The CDR3 has 15 amino acids. The V end lost 3 bases, the J end lost 5 bases, and 15 bases lay between the germline ends. The CDR3 nucleotides are TGTGCCAGCAGTGAGGGGGGGCAAGGTGGAGATACGCAGTATTTT. It encodes CASSEGGQGGDTQYF.

V and J are TRBV24-1 and TRBJ1-1, with 8 bases fitting TRBD1. After removal of 5 bases from V and 6 bases from J, the junction contained 7 bases not matched to a gene. Germline values: CDR1 KGHDR, CDR2 SFDVKD. The CDR3 covers 14 residues. The CDR3 spells CATSGGQGSSEAFF. CDR3 sequence (DNA): TGTGCCACCAGTGGAGGACAGGGTAGCTCTGAAGCTTTCTTT.

The rearrangement links TRBV11-2 to TRBJ1-1; possible D gene TRBD1, 5 bases. Germline values: CDR1 SGHAT, CDR2 FQNNGV. V was cut by 6 bases and J by 8 bases, with 22 bases left in between. The length of the CDR3 is 15 residues. In DNA form, the CDR3 reads TGTGCCAGCAGGGCTCTACAGGCGGCTCTCGGGGAAGCTTTCTTT. Its translation is CASRALQAALGEAFF.

This rearrangement joins TRBV7-2 to TRBJ2-7; 8 nucleotides align to TRBD1. Looked up from germline, CDR1 is SGHTA and CDR2 is FQGNSA. V shed 1 base and J 0 bases; nucleotides not matched to a gene: 5. The CDR3 spans 16 residues. CDR3 in DNA: TGTGCCAGCAGCTTAGTTTGGACAGGGAGCTCCTACGAGCAGTACTTC. Translating it yields CASSLVWTGSSYEQYF.